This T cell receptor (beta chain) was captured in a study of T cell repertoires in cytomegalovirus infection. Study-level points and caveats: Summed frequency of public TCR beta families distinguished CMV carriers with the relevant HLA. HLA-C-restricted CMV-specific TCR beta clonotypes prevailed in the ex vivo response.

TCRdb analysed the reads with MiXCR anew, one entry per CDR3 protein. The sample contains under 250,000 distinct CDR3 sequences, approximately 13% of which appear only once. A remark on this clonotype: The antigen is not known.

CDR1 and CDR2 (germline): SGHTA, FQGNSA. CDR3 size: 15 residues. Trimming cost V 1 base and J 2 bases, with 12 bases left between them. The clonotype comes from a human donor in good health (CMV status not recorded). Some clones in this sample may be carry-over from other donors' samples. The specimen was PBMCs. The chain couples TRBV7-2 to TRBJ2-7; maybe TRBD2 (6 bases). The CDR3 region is CASSLGLGGAYEQYF. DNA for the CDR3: TGTGCCAGCAGCTTAGGTTTGGGGGGAGCCTACGAGCAGTACTTC.